This T cell receptor (beta chain) was obtained from a study of T cells in Graves' hyperthyroidism and ophthalmopathy. This clonotype was counted ten times or more. Researchers amplified the TCR beta CDR3 regions from RNA transcripts. HTBI primers were used for first-round RT-PCR of the TCR CDR3. TCRdb reanalysed the multiplex PCR reads using MiXCR and keeps one entry per CDR3 protein. This sample has 750,000 to 950,000 distinct CDR3 sequences, with 38% found just once. CDR3 length equals 12 residues. CDR1 and CDR2 (germline): LNHDA, SQIVND (reference sequence). Between the trimmed V and J ends, which lost 3 bases and 10 bases, there was a span of 7 bases.

This receptor was obtained from a man between 18 and 29 years old with Graves' hyperthyroidism. This chain links TRBV19 with TRBJ1-6; D is possibly TRBD1 (5 bases). Sequenced material: blood. CDR3 in amino acids: CASSINRSPLHF. CDR3 coding DNA: TGTGCCAGTAGTATCAACAGGTCACCCCTCCACTTT.